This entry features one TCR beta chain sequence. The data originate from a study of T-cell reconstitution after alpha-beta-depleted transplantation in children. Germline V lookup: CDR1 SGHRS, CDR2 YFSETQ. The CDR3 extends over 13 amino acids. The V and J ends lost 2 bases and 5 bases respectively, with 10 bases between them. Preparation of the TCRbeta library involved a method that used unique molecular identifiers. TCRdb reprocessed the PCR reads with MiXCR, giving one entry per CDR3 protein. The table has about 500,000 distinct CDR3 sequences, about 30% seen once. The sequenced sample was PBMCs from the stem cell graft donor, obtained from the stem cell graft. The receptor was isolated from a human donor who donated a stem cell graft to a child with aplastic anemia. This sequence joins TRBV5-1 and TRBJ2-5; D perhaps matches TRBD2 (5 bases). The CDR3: CASSLPSSETQYF. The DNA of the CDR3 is TGCGCCAGCAGCTTACCTAGCAGTGAGACCCAGTACTTC.